This TCR beta chain was documented in a study of identifying expanded T cells in peripheral blood. Clones were sequenced by immunoSEQ multiplex PCR, and TCRdb holds only the in-frame ones, with some missing. Found here are 100,000 to 150,000 clones, 86% of them singletons; the top ten hold 8% to 9%. The CDR3 has 13 residues. CDR1 and CDR2 (germline): MGHRA, YSYEKL. Trimming took off 3 bases at V and 9 bases at J, with 14 bases between the two ends. Material for sequencing was blood. This chain uses TRBV4-1 with TRBJ1-1; TRBD1 might be the D (5 bases). The receptor was isolated from a person between 18 and 75 years old in good health. CDR3 sequence reads: CASSHSTVRQAFF. The CDR3 region has the DNA TGCGCCAGCAGCCACTCGACAGTAAGACAAGCTTTCTTT.